The 21 T cell receptor beta chains below were found in one sample sequenced in a study of blood T cells in healthy people across ages. Using a J-beta primer mix together with a sample-barcoded 5' primer, a second PCR was run for 7 to 11 cycles. TCRdb processed the 5' RACE reads anew with MiXCR; each CDR3 protein has one entry. The sample lists roughly 900,000 distinct CDR3 sequences; around 46% were seen once. The source material was blood. The receptors come from a man younger than 40 in good health.

This clonotype appeared many times. The chain joins TRBV27 to TRBJ1-4, with D possibly TRBD1 on 5 matching bases. The CDR3 spans 14 residues. V gave up 4 bases and J gave up 3 bases, with 9 bases separating them. The germline gives CDR1 MNHEY, CDR2 SMNVEV (reference sequence). The CDR3 DNA follows: TGTGCCAGCAGTTCGCAGGGAGCTAATGAAAAACTGTTTTTT. Translated, it gives CASSSQGANEKLFF.

The chain has TRBV28 and TRBJ2-1; D may be TRBD1 or TRBD2 (7 bases each). Germline CDR1 reads MDHEN; CDR2 reads SYDVKM. This CDR3 region has 14 residues. Trimming took 5 bases from V and 7 from J, leaving 15 bases between them. The CDR3 region is CASSPAGGANEQFF. CDR3 DNA: TGTGCCAGCAGTCCGGCAGGGGGGGCAAATGAGCAGTTCTTC.

V and J are TRBV5-1 and TRBJ1-6, with 8 bases fitting TRBD1. CDR1 and CDR2 (germline): SGHRS, YFSETQ. The junction had 9 bases not matched to a gene; V was cut back by 4 bases and J by 9 bases. This CDR3 has 15 amino acids. For the CDR3, the DNA is TGCGCCAGCAGCCCGTGGACAGGGTTGGGTTCACCCCTCCACTTT. This codes for CASSPWTGLGSPLHF.

This chain uses TRBV12-3 or TRBV12-4 with TRBJ1-2; 8 bases align to TRBD1. After removal of 1 base from V and 4 bases from J, the junction contained 5 bases not matched to a gene. The CDR3 has 15 residues. CDR3 sequence: CASSLVPTGAYGYTF. The CDR3 bases are TGTGCCAGCAGTTTAGTTCCGACAGGGGCCTATGGCTACACCTTC.

A note on this clonotype: One junction end does not reproduce the germline sequence, and a read error may be involved. This rearrangement joins TRBV29-1 to TRBJ1-2; D is undetermined. Germline CDR1 SQVTM, CDR2 ANQGSEA. This CDR3 contains 11 residues. CDR3 sequence: CSGRNPYDYTF. The CDR3 DNA reads as TGCAGTGGACGGAACCCCTATGACTACACCTTC.

V gene TRBV15 combines with J gene TRBJ2-4; the D gene is possibly TRBD1 (5 bases). The DNA end is more similar to TRBJ2-7, so the J call may be wrong. CDR3 length equals 15 residues. Germline-derived CDR1 and CDR2 are LNHNV and YYDKDF (reference sequence). CDR3 region: CATSRDGASSYEQYF. The CDR3 region has the DNA TGTGCCACCAGCAGAGATGGGGCGTCCTCCTACGAGCAGTACTTC.

The chain has TRBV20-1 and TRBJ2-1; 8 bases line up with TRBD2. Losses at the gene ends were 1 base for V and 5 bases for J; bases not matched to a gene: 4. Germline values: CDR1 DFQATT, CDR2 SNEGSKA (reference sequence). This CDR3 has 14 residues. The CDR3 spells CSARGTSGNNEQFF. The DNA for the CDR3 is TGCAGTGCTAGAGGAACTAGCGGAAACAATGAGCAGTTCTTC.

The chain has TRBV6-5 and TRBJ2-3; D is uncertain. The CDR3 loop spans 15 amino acids. Germline V gives CDR1 MNHEY, CDR2 SVGAGI. The germline V and J ends were trimmed by 0 bases and 0 bases, with 7 bases remaining between them. This CDR3 is CASSYSMPSTDTQYF. CDR3 DNA sequence: TGTGCCAGCAGTTACTCGATGCCAAGCACAGATACGCAGTATTTT.

The chain is built from TRBV7-2 and TRBJ2-5; 7 nucleotides line up with TRBD1. V dropped 8 bases and J dropped 5; count of bases not matched to a gene: 14. This CDR3 contains 15 residues. From germline, CDR1 is SGHTA and CDR2 FQGNSA. The CDR3 region is CASPTSGQLGETQYF. DNA of the CDR3: TGTGCCAGCCCGACCTCGGGACAGCTCGGCGAGACCCAGTACTTC. Based on the CDR3 plus reference TRBV7-2 and TRBJ2-5, the full variable domain is GAGVSQSPSNKVTEKGKDVELRCDPISGHTALYWYRQSLGQGLEFLIYFQGNSAPDKSGLPSDRFSAERTGGSVSTLTIQRTQQEDSAVYLCASPTSGQLGETQYFGPGTRLLVL.

The gene calls are TRBV20-1 and TRBJ2-5; 10 bases are shared with TRBD2. Per germline, CDR1 DFQATT and CDR2 SNEGSKA (reference sequence). The CDR3 contains 14 residues. After removal of 6 bases from V and 2 bases from J, the junction contained 6 bases not matched to a gene. CDR3 sequence reads: CSAGTSALQETQYF. The CDR3 DNA is TGCAGTGCGGGGACTAGCGCCTTACAAGAGACCCAGTACTTC.

This chain connects TRBV19 to TRBJ2-4; D tentatively reads TRBD1 or TRBD2 (5 bases each). The end of the DNA aligns better with TRBJ2-7, so the J call may be wrong. CDR3 length: 14 amino acids. Germline loops: CDR1 LNHDA, CDR2 SQIVND (reference sequence). CDR3 amino acids: CASSWDGETYEQYF. The CDR3 DNA follows: TGTGCCAGTAGTTGGGACGGAGAAACCTACGAGCAGTACTTC.

Only a few counts were recorded for this clonotype. The chain is built from TRBV29-1 and TRBJ2-2, with TRBD1 as a possible D gene (6 bases). CDR1 is SQVTM and CDR2 is ANQGSEA in the germline V gene. Trimming removed 5 bases at V and 2 bases at J, with 15 bases between. This CDR3 comprises 15 residues. The CDR3 loop reads CSVLNRVDNTGELFF. CDR3 coding DNA: TGCAGCGTTTTGAACAGGGTAGACAACACCGGGGAGCTGTTTTTT.

The chain has TRBV4-1 and TRBJ1-3; tentatively, D is TRBD1 (5 bases). The CDR3 contains 15 residues. The germline V and J ends were trimmed by 5 bases and 4 bases, with 15 bases remaining between them. CDR1 and CDR2 (germline): MGHRA, YSYEKL. The CDR3: CASSSTGLGGNTIYF. Written as DNA, the CDR3 is TGCGCCAGCAGCAGTACGGGGCTTGGGGGAAACACCATATATTTT.

J is TRBJ1-6 and V is TRBV7-8, with 8 bases matching TRBD1. In germline, CDR1 is SGHVS, CDR2 FQNEAQ. The CDR3 has 17 amino acids. The ends lost 0 bases at V and 4 bases at J; junction bases unmatched: 5. The CDR3 spells CASSLAPGQAYNSPLHF. The CDR3 DNA follows: TGTGCCAGCAGCTTAGCCCCGGGACAGGCATATAATTCACCCCTCCACTTT.

The chain uses TRBV6-5 and TRBJ2-3; the match to TRBD2 covers 14 bases. The CDR3 length is 19 residues. Germline V gives CDR1 MNHEY, CDR2 SVGAGI. Trimming cost V 4 bases and J 0 bases; bases outside gene matches: 9. CDR3: CASSSGLAGARASTDTQYF. The DNA for the CDR3 is TGTGCCAGCAGTTCGGGACTAGCGGGGGCCCGAGCTAGCACAGATACGCAGTATTTT.

The chain recombines TRBV12-3 or TRBV12-4 with TRBJ2-2; possible D gene TRBD1, 6 bases. This CDR3 region has 13 residues. Trimming removed 7 bases at V and 7 bases at J, with 13 bases between. CDR3 in amino acids: CASKLQGGGELFF. The DNA for the CDR3 is TGTGCCAGCAAATTACAGGGTGGCGGGGAGCTGTTTTTT.

V gene TRBV10-3 combines with J gene TRBJ1-1, with D tentatively TRBD1 (6 bases). This CDR3 has 16 amino acids. V dropped 4 bases and J dropped 0 bases, with 15 bases sitting between them. Germline assignment: CDR1 ENHRY and CDR2 SYGVKD. This CDR3 is CAISGLDSLMNTEAFF. In DNA, the CDR3 is TGTGCCATCAGTGGGTTGGACAGCTTGATGAACACTGAAGCTTTCTTT.

This sequence joins TRBV5-1 and TRBJ1-2; 10 bases map to TRBD1. V was pared by 3 bases and J by 0 bases, with 2 bases of the junction left unmatched. This CDR3 region has 15 residues. Germline values: CDR1 SGHRS, CDR2 YFSETQ. CDR3 bases: TGCGCCAGCAGCTGGGGACAGGGGACTAACTATGGCTACACCTTC. Amino acid sequence: CASSWGQGTNYGYTF.

This clonotype was detected a few times. The V and J genes are TRBV9 and TRBJ2-5; 7 bases align to TRBD2. The CDR3 spans 18 residues. Trimming removed 0 bases from V and 1 base from J; junction bases left unmatched: 12. CDR1 and CDR2 from the germline V gene are SGDLS and YYNGEE. In nucleotides, the CDR3 is TGTGCCAGCAGCGTAGCAAGGGGTTCTAGCGGATTCCAAGAGACCCAGTACTTC. Translated: CASSVARGSSGFQETQYF.

The V call is TRBV29-1, the J call TRBJ2-5, with D maybe TRBD1 (6 bases). V lost 6 bases, J lost 5 bases, and 16 bases lay in between. This CDR3 has 13 residues. Per the germline V gene, CDR1 is SQVTM and CDR2 is ANQGSEA. The CDR3 loop is CSVNPGALETQYF. CDR3 DNA sequence: TGCAGCGTAAACCCAGGGGCCCTTGAGACCCAGTACTTC.

The rearrangement links TRBV6-5 to TRBJ2-3; tentative D call: TRBD1 (6 bases). CDR1 is MNHEY and CDR2 is SVGAGI in the germline V gene. The V end was cut by 2 bases, the J end by 6 bases, with 18 bases between. The CDR3 is 16 residues long. This CDR3 reads CASSYRSNTGPDTQYF. The CDR3 nucleotides read TGTGCCAGCAGTTACCGGTCAAACACAGGGCCCGATACGCAGTATTTT.